A few counts support the clone carrying this TCR beta chain. The antigen remains unidentified. As for treatment: roughly 11-day PBMC culture with coronavirus spike peptide pools or control peptides (ViraFEST assay). Wells contained 1.5 million to 2.5 million PBMCs each, and these were cultured with about 10 IU/ml IL-2 and around 10 ug/ml peptide pools. Oncomine TCR Beta short-read sequencing was applied to DNA from cultured CD4+ T cells. Someone extracted genomic DNA from cultured CD4+ T cells. In TCRdb, the PCR reads were re-called with MiXCR into one record per CDR3 protein. The sample consists of 10,000 or so distinct CDR3 sequences, 53% of them appearing once. The record originates from a study of vaccination and CD4 T cells after COVID-19. The V end lost 4 bases, the J end lost 1 base, and 11 bases lay between the germline ends. CDR3 length equals 15 residues. Germline lookup yields CDR1 SNHLY and CDR2 FYNNEI.

The receptor comes from a human donor who had recovered from COVID-19. This chain uses TRBV2 with TRBJ1-5; unclear D gene. Material: CD4+ T cells from blood, cultured in vitro. CDR3: CASSVAGVSNQPQHF. CDR3 DNA sequence: TGTGCCAGCAGTGTTGCCGGGGTGAGCAATCAGCCCCAGCATTTT.